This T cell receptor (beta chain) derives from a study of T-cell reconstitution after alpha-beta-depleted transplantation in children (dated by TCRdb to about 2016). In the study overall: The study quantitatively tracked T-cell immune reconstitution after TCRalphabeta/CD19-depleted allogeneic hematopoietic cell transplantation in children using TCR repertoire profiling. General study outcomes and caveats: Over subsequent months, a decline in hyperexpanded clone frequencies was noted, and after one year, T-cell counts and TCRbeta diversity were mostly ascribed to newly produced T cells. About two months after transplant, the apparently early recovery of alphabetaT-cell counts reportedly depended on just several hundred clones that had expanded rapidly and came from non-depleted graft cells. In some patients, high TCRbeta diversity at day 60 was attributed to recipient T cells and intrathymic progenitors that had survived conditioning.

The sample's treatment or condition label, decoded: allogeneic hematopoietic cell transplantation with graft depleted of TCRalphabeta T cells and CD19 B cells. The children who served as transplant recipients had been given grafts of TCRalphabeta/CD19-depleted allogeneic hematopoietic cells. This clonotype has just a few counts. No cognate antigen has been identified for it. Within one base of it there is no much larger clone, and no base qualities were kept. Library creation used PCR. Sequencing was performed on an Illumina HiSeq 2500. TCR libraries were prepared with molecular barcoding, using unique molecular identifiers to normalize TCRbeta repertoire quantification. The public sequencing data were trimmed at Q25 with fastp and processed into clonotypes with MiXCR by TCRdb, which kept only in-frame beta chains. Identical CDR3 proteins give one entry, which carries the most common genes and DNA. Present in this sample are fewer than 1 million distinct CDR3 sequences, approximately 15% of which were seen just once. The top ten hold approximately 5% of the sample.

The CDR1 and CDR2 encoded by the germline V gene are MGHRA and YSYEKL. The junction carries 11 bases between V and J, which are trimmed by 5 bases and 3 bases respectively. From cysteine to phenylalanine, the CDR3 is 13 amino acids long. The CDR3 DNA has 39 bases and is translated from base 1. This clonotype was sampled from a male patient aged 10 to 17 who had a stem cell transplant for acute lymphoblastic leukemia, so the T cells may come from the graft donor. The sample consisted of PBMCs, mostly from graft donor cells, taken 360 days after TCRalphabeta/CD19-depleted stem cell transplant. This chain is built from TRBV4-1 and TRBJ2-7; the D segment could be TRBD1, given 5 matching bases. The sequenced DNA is TGCGCCAGCAGCGGACAAGTAGACTACGAGCAGTACTTC. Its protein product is CASSGQVDYEQYF.